This T cell receptor beta chain was recorded in a study of cytomegalovirus exposure and HLA in healthy donors. The PCR ran on 60 Vbeta and 13 Jbeta primers. Generated by immunoSEQ multiplex PCR, the TCRdb table keeps only in-frame clones and is missing some. The repertoire holds 85,000 to 120,000 clones, with about four fifths as singletons. Germline V CDR1 and CDR2: ENHRY, SYGVKD. After removal of 0 bases from V and 4 bases from J, the junction contained 4 bases not matched to a gene. This CDR3 contains 15 residues. V and J are TRBV10-3 and TRBJ2-5; TRBD2 aligns across 8 bases. The sequenced sample was PBMCs. The clonotype originates from a man aged 50 to 60 in good health and CMV-seronegative. The CDR3 sequence is CAISESRAGGETQYF. CDR3 DNA sequence: TGTGCCATCAGTGAGTCGAGGGCGGGGGGAGAGACCCAGTACTTC.